The sequence of this TCR beta chain was determined in a study of blood T cell repertoires in COVID-19. Turning to the study itself: Some COVID-19 samples were acute and others convalescent; all came from the United States, Italy and Spain. PBMCs, B-cell-depleted T cells, or T cells provided the cDNA or gDNA that made up the material.

V shed 4 bases and J shed 0 bases, with 7 bases lying between them. Germline CDR1 and CDR2: SQVTM and ANQGSEA. The CDR3 spans 13 residues. Original processing notes: Quantification of nucleated cells was approximated via reference gene primer amplification. Generated by immunoSEQ multiplex PCR, the TCRdb table keeps only in-frame clones and is missing some. That table gives V, J and clone size, and the DNA gave D and trimming. The data show about 110,000 clones, with under 75% seen just once and roughly 7.5% held by the top ten. This receptor was taken from a woman aged 55-70 years with acute or convalescent COVID-19. The sequenced sample was peripheral blood. The rearrangement joins TRBV29-1 to TRBJ1-3; no reliable D call. The CDR3 sequence is CSVASYSGNTIYF. Here the CDR3 DNA reads TGCAGCGTTGCCAGTTACTCTGGAAACACCATATATTTT.